What follows are 2 T cell receptor beta chains derived from one specimen sequenced in a study of cytotoxic CD8 clonotypes in ibrutinib-treated CLL. The repertoire was sequenced with immunoSEQ multiplex PCR; TCRdb's copy has only in-frame clones and lacks some. The sample yields more than 200,000 clones, nearly 80% seen once. The starting material was PBMCs, obtained after 12 months of ibrutinib treatment. The receptors here all came from a human donor with chronic lymphocytic leukemia.

J is TRBJ1-1 and V is TRBV5-1; a possible D gene is TRBD1 (6 bases). This CDR3 has 14 amino acids. Trimming stripped 3 bases from V and 2 bases from J, with 11 bases between. CDR1 and CDR2 (germline): SGHRS, YFSETQ. CDR3: CASSYMTGNTEAFF. CDR3 in DNA: TGCGCCAGCAGCTACATGACAGGAAACACTGAAGCTTTCTTT.

This clone was detected only a few times. V and J are TRBV4-1 and TRBJ1-5, with D possibly matching TRBD1 (5 bases). The CDR3 runs 13 residues. V lost 0 bases and J lost 7, with 7 bases in between. Germline lookup yields CDR1 MGHRA and CDR2 YSYEKL. CDR3 in DNA: TGCGCCAGCAGCCAAGATCGACAGCAGCCCCAGCATTTT. It codes for CASSQDRQQPQHF.